The 13 T cell receptor beta chains below were found in one sample sequenced in a study of cytomegalovirus exposure and HLA in healthy donors. The primer mix had 60 Vbeta and 13 Jbeta primers. Method: immunoSEQ multiplex PCR; TCRdb's copy keeps in-frame clones and lacks some. In the table there are 150,000 to 200,000 clones, 75% to 90% of which are singletons. Sequencing was carried out using PBMCs. Source of these receptors: a male donor in good health and CMV-seronegative.

CDR3 protein: CASSLAGRTNEKLFF. DNA for the CDR3: TGTGCCAGCAGCTTAGCAGGGAGAACTAATGAAAAACTGTTTTTT. V is TRBV7-2 and J is TRBJ1-4; no definite D call. Per the germline V gene, CDR1 is SGHTA and CDR2 is FQGNSA. The CDR3 is 15 amino acids. The V end lost 0 bases, the J end lost 1 base, and 6 bases lay between the germline ends.

The rearrangement joins TRBV28 to TRBJ1-5, with TRBD1 identical over 10 bases. CDR1 MDHEN and CDR2 SYDVKM come from the germline V gene. The length of the CDR3 is 16 residues. V was pared by 7 bases and J by 9 bases, with 15 bases of the junction left unmatched. This CDR3 is CASIKGDRGPMSPQHF. CDR3 bases: TGTGCCAGCATCAAAGGGGACAGGGGCCCAATGTCGCCCCAGCATTTT.

This clone is a singleton in its sample. V gene TRBV6-5 combines with J gene TRBJ1-2; D is unclear. This CDR3 is built from 13 residues. The V end was cut by 4 bases, the J end by 7 bases, with 13 bases between. From germline, CDR1 is MNHEY and CDR2 SVGAGI. The CDR3 DNA sequence: TGTGCCAGCAGTTTTGTGGAGTATGGTGGCTACACCTTC. Residues: CASSFVEYGGYTF.

This sequence joins TRBV30 and TRBJ1-1, with D possibly matching TRBD1 (5 bases). Per germline, CDR1 GTSNPN and CDR2 SVGIG (reference sequence). The CDR3 consists of 13 residues. V lost 1 base and J lost 3, with 9 bases in between. The CDR3: CAWSDGAYTEAFF. As DNA, the CDR3 is TGTGCCTGGAGTGATGGGGCGTACACTGAAGCTTTCTTT.

The gene calls are TRBV7-2 and TRBJ2-6; D unclear. V dropped 2 bases and J dropped 4 bases, with 6 bases sitting between them. The CDR3 runs 14 residues. Germline V CDR1 and CDR2: SGHTA, FQGNSA. The CDR3 reads CASSLLGGANVLTF. The CDR3, as DNA: TGTGCCAGCAGCTTACTTGGCGGGGCCAACGTCCTGACTTTC. The full variable domain, rest sourced from reference TRBV7-2 and TRBJ2-6, is GAGVSQSPSNKVTEKGKDVELRCDPISGHTALYWYRQSLGQGLEFLIYFQGNSAPDKSGLPSDRFSAERTGGSVSTLTIQRTQQEDSAVYLCASSLLGGANVLTFGAGSRLTVL.

CDR3 residues: CASSPITPGDPYNEQFF. Here the CDR3 DNA reads TGCGCCAGCAGCCCCATTACCCCCGGGGATCCCTACAATGAGCAGTTCTTC. V is TRBV5-1 and J is TRBJ2-1, with D perhaps matching TRBD2 (5 bases). The CDR3 loop spans 17 amino acids. CDR1 and CDR2 (germline): SGHRS, YFSETQ. V was cut by 4 bases and J by 2 bases, with 19 bases left in between.

In DNA form, the CDR3 reads TGTGCCAGTAGTATTACTTCTGGGGCCAACGTCCTGACTTTC. Amino acid sequence: CASSITSGANVLTF. This chain links TRBV19 with TRBJ2-6; D remains ambiguous. The CDR3 sequence is 14 residues long. Germline assignment: CDR1 LNHDA and CDR2 SQIVND (reference sequence). V lost 3 bases and J 1 base, leaving 4 bases between the germline ends.

The V call is TRBV19, the J call TRBJ2-4, with a tentative D call TRBD2 (6 bases). This CDR3 has 12 amino acids. Trimming cost V 3 bases and J 11 bases, with 11 bases left between them. Looked up from germline, CDR1 is LNHDA and CDR2 is SQIVND (reference sequence). CDR3 region: CASSIGGTVQYF. CDR3 DNA sequence: TGTGCCAGTAGTATCGGGGGTACGGTTCAGTACTTC.

V usage is TRBV27 and J usage is TRBJ1-5; D gene unclear. There are 14 residues in the CDR3. Germline loops: CDR1 MNHEY, CDR2 SMNVEV (reference sequence). V lost 5 bases and J 4 bases, leaving 12 bases between the germline ends. CDR3 sequence reads: CASSPSSGNQPQHF. Here the CDR3 DNA reads TGTGCCAGCAGTCCCTCTTCGGGGAATCAGCCCCAGCATTTT.

The V and J genes are TRBV19 and TRBJ1-5, with D perhaps TRBD1 (5 bases). The V end was cut by 11 bases, the J end by 2 bases, with 16 bases between. Germline-derived CDR1 and CDR2 are LNHDA and SQIVND (reference sequence). There are 14 residues in the CDR3. This CDR3 is CASKLTGGNQPQHF. CDR3 bases: TGTGCCTCCAAGCTTACAGGTGGCAATCAGCCCCAGCATTTT.

V and J are TRBV5-1 and TRBJ1-1; TRBD1 aligns across 10 bases. Trimming cost V 4 bases and J 5 bases; bases outside gene matches: 8. The CDR3 runs 15 residues. Germline CDR1 and CDR2: SGHRS and YFSETQ. CDR3 sequence (DNA): TGCGCCAGCAGCGTGGGACAGGGGTGGGATACTGAAGCTTTCTTT. Protein: CASSVGQGWDTEAFF.

The chain has TRBV6-4 and TRBJ1-4; a possible D gene is TRBD1 (5 bases). Per the germline V gene, CDR1 is MRHNA and CDR2 is SNTAGT. The CDR3 contains 13 residues. V gave up 6 bases and J gave up 8 bases, with 13 bases separating them. CDR3 sequence (DNA): TGTGCCAGCAGCCGGGACTTCGGGGAAAAACTGTTTTTT. Protein sequence: CASSRDFGEKLFF.

CDR3: CASSRAGQGVYEQYF. The CDR3 DNA is TGTGCCAGCAGCCGGGCAGGACAGGGGGTCTACGAGCAGTACTTC. V gene TRBV7-8 combines with J gene TRBJ2-7; 10 positions match TRBD1. V trimming: 5 bases; J trimming: 3 bases; junction bases outside the gene matches: 7. CDR1 is SGHVS and CDR2 is FQNEAQ in the germline V gene. The CDR3 runs 15 residues. Variable domain in full (rest from reference TRBV7-8 and TRBJ2-7): GAGVSQSPRYKVAKRGQDVALRCDPISGHVSLFWYQQALGQGPEFLTYFQNEAQLDKSGLPSDRFFAERPEGSVSTLKIQRTQQEDSAVYLCASSRAGQGVYEQYFGPGTRLTVT.